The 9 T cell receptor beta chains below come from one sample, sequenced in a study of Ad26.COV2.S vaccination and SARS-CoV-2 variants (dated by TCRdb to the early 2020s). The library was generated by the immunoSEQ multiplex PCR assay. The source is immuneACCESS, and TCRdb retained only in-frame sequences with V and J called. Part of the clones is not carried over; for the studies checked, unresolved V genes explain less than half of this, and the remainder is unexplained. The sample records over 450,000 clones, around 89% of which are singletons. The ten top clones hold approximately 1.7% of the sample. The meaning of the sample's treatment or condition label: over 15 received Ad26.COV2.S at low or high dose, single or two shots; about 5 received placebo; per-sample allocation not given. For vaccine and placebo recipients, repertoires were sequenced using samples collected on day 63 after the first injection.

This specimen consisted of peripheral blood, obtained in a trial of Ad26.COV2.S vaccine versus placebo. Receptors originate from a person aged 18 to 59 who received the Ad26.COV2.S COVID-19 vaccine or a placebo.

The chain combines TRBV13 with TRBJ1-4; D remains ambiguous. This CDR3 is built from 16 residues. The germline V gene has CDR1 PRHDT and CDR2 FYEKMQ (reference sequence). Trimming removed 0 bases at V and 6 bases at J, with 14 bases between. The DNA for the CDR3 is TGTGCCAGCAGCTTAGGGGGCCCCGGGGAGGATGAAAAACTGTTTTTT. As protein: CASSLGGPGEDEKLFF.

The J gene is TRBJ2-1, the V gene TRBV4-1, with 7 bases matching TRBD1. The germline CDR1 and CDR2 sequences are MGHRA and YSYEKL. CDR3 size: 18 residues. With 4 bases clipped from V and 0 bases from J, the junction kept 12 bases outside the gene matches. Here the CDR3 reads CASSLHRGKQSSYNEQFF. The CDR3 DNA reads TGCGCCAGCAGCCTTCACAGGGGCAAGCAGAGCTCCTACAATGAGCAGTTCTTC.

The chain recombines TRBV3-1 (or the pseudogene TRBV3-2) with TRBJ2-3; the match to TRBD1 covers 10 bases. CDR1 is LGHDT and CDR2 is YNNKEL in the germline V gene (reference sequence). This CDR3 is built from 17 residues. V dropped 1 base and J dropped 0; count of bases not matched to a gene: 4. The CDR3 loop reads CASSQGDRGPSTDTQYF. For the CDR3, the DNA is TGTGCCAGCAGCCAAGGAGACAGGGGGCCTAGCACAGATACGCAGTATTTT.

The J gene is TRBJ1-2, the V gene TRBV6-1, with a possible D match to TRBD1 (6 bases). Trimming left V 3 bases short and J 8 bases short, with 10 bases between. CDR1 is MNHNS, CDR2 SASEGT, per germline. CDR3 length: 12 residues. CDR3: CASSEGARGYTF. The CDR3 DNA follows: TGTGCCAGCAGTGAGGGGGCGCGGGGCTACACCTTC.

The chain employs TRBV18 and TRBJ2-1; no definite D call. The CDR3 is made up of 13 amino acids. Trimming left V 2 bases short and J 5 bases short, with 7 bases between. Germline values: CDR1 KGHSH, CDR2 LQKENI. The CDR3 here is CASSPTPNNEQFF. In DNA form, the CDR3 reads TGTGCCAGCTCACCAACCCCGAACAATGAGCAGTTCTTC.

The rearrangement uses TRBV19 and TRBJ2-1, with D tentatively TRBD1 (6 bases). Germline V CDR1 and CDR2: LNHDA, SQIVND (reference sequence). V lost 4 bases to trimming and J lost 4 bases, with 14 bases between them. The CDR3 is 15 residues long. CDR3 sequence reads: CASSKPGTPYNEQFF. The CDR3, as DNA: TGTGCCAGTAGTAAACCAGGGACACCTTACAATGAGCAGTTCTTC.

CDR3 protein: CAWSDRTGRPDTQYF. The CDR3 bases are TGTGCCTGGAGTGACCGGACAGGGCGTCCAGATACGCAGTATTTT. This chain joins TRBV30 and TRBJ2-3, with TRBD1 matching over 8 bases. The germline CDR1 and CDR2 sequences are GTSNPN and SVGIG (reference sequence). CDR3 size: 15 residues. Unmatched junction bases numbered 7, after V lost 1 base and J lost 4 bases. Full variable domain (outside the CDR3, taken from reference TRBV30 and TRBJ2-3): SQTIHQWPATLVQPVGSPLSLECTVEGTSNPNLYWYRQAAGRGLQLLFYSVGIGQISSEVPQNLSASRPQDRQFILSSKKLLLSDSGFYLCAWSDRTGRPDTQYFGPGTRLTVL.

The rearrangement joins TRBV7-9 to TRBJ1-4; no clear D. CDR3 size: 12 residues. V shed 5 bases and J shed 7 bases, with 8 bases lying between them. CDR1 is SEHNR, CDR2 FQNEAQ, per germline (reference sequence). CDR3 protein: CASSPGSEKLFF. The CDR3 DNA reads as TGTGCCAGCAGCCCCGGCAGTGAAAAACTGTTTTTT.

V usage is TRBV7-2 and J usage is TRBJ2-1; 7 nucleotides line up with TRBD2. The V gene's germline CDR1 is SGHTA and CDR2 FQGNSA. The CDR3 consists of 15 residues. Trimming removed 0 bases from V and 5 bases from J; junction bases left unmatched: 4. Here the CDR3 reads CASSLARTRNNEQFF. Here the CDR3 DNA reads TGTGCCAGCAGCTTAGCGCGGACTAGGAACAATGAGCAGTTCTTC.